This T cell receptor (beta chain) appears in the sequencing data of a study of blood T cell repertoires in COVID-19. On the study more broadly: Researchers got acute and convalescent COVID-19 samples from the United States, Italy and Spain.

Sequencing used immunoSEQ multiplex PCR; TCRdb keeps in-frame clones, though not all of them. The repertoire holds tens of thousands of clones, with 70% to 90% as singletons. The CDR3 is made up of 18 amino acids. Sequencing was done on a sample of peripheral blood. The receptor was derived from a man aged 50 to 60 with active COVID-19. V usage is TRBV21-1 and J usage is TRBJ1-2; TRBD1, the table's D call, was not compared with the DNA. TRBV21-1 is a pseudogene. CDR3 amino acids: CASSKASNRGRANYGYTF. The CDR3 DNA is TGTGCCAGCAGCAAAGCGTCTAACAGGGGGCGAGCTAACTATGGCTACACCTTC.